This TCR beta chain was captured by sequencing in a study of T cell repertoires in cytomegalovirus infection. The study, taken as a whole, reports: Dominating the ex vivo response were HLA-C-restricted CMV-specific TCR beta clonotypes. The cumulative frequency of public TCR beta families distinguished individuals who carried CMV together with the relevant HLA.

Each CDR3 protein is one row after TCRdb ran MiXCR on the reads. The top ten hold around 2.8% of the sample, which has some 700,000 distinct CDR3 sequences, less than 40% seen once. Trimming took off 3 bases at V and 0 bases at J, with 10 bases between the two ends. This CDR3 region has 14 residues. CDR1 and CDR2 (germline): DFQATT, SNEGSKA (reference sequence). This clonotype was seen ten or more times. What it binds is not known. This sequence originates from a human donor in good health (CMV status not recorded). Some clones in this sample may be carry-over from other donors' samples. The chain couples TRBV20-1 to TRBJ2-3; D unclear. Sequencing used PBMCs. The CDR3 loop is CSARVTFSTDTQYF. CDR3 bases: TGCAGTGCTAGGGTAACGTTTAGCACAGATACGCAGTATTTT.